The source of this T cell receptor beta chain is a study of T-cell memory formation after mild COVID-19 (dated by TCRdb to the early 2020s). General notes on the study: TCR sequence clusters from the two donors were found to be largely donor specific. T-cell clones expanding and contracting after mild COVID-19 in a couple of donors were tracked by longitudinal TCRalpha and TCRbeta repertoire sequencing. The cohort comprised two young, previously healthy adult volunteers, one female and one male. Summary of the overall study and its limitations: The study included only a couple of mild cases, and larger cohorts that include severe cases with pre-infection samples were judged to be necessary. Contracting CD4+ clones appeared mostly in the CM and EM memory subsets, whereas CD8+ clones were enriched in EMRA. The second-wave clones that peaked on day 37 were not confirmed to be SARS-CoV-2 specific. Some responding clones were detected in pre-infection memory, suggesting pre-existing cross-reactive memory T cells joined the SARS-CoV-2 response. Clones contracting from day 15 to 85 had balanced CD4/CD8 phenotypes, while a second wave expanding from day 15 to 37 was biased towards CD4+.

Sequenced on an Illumina NovaSeq 6000. TCRalpha and TCRbeta cDNA libraries were constructed by 5'RACE with constant-segment primers, with sample barcodes and unique molecular identifiers being introduced. Trizol reagent was used to extract RNA from every sample. Library amplification was performed in two PCR steps, and a second sample barcode and Illumina TruSeq adapters were introduced in the second step. Sequencing of libraries was performed on an Illumina NovaSeq with 2 x 150 bp paired-end reads. The original methods were these. Reads were demultiplexed and collapsed into UMI-guided consensus sequences with migec v1.2.7. Using mixcr v2.1.11, UMI consensuses were aligned to TRA and TRB V and J templates and then assembled into clonotypes. A clonotype was counted as expanded or contracted only if both edgeR and NoisET called the change significant, with noise models trained on biological replicates. edgeR calls used a false discovery rate-adjusted p below 0.01 and a log2 fold-change threshold of 1. PCA with hierarchical clustering of max-normalized trajectories of the 1000 most abundant clonotypes was used as exploratory dynamics analysis. Separately sequenced CD4+ and CD8+ repertoires were used to assign a CD4 or CD8 phenotype to each responding clone. TCRdb cleaned the public reads at Q25 with fastp, built clones with MiXCR and kept in-frame beta chains. Every distinct CDR3 protein forms one entry, paired with its most common genes and DNA. The V and J calls and clone size are TCRdb's, not the authors'. In this sample the table shows hundreds of thousands of distinct CDR3 sequences, over 7% of which occur a single time. The ten largest account for about 22% of the sample.

Trimming takes 4 bases off V and 4 bases off J; junction bases not matched to a gene: 7. The germline V gene specifies SGHRS as CDR1 and YFSETQ as CDR2. From the cysteine up to the phenylalanine, the CDR3 has a length of 15 residues. Solely the CDR3 DNA is kept, with 45 bases framed from the first base. Ficoll-Paque density gradient centrifugation was used to isolate PBMCs. Only a few counts were recorded for this clonotype. The target of this receptor is not known. No base-level quality is on record; no much larger clone is a single base apart. Here the chain combines TRBV5-1 and TRBJ2-5; 10 bases in the junction line up with TRBD2. The sequencing input was PBMCs or a T cell subset sorted from them (not recorded which). This sequence originates from a man aged 18 to 30 who had mild COVID-19 (a few samples of this study predate the infection). The sample titles of this study are shuffled in the database, so cell type and time point are left out; the donor was told from shared clones. The CDR3 region reads CASSLTSGGVETQYF. The bases read TGCGCCAGCAGCCTGACCAGCGGGGGGGTAGAGACCCAGTACTTC. Full variable domain (CDR3 extended with the reference TRBV5-1 and TRBJ2-5 proteins): KAGVTQTPRYLIKTRGQQVTLSCSPISGHRSVSWYQQTPGQGLQFLFEYFSETQRNKGNFPGRFSGRQFSNSRSEMNVSTLELGDSALYLCASSLTSGGVETQYFGPGTRLLVL.